This T cell receptor (beta chain) is from a study of blood T cell repertoires in COVID-19. For the study at large: Donors in the United States, Italy and Spain gave samples during acute or convalescent COVID-19. PBMCs, B-cell-depleted T cells, or T cells were the source of the cDNA or gDNA that made up the material.

Assay: immunoSEQ multiplex PCR; the TCRdb copy retains only in-frame clones and omits some. The repertoire includes approximately 200,000 clones, about 86% of them detected once, and roughly 4% sits in the top ten. Living in 24 US areas, the participants were between about 18 and 100 years of age. Sequencing used PBMCs or T cells enriched from blood (not recorded which). The sequence was collected from a woman in her 30s who had been exposed to COVID-19.

The CDR3 DNA sequence: TGCAGTGCTAGTCGAGGGACTAGCGGAGAGACCCAGTACTTC. This translates into CSASRGTSGETQYF. The genes are TRBV20-1 and TRBJ2-5; TRBD2 matches 11 bases. Per germline, CDR1 DFQATT and CDR2 SNEGSKA (reference sequence). There are 14 residues in the CDR3. The V and J ends lost 3 bases and 4 bases, in that order; junction bases with no gene match: 4.